This TCR beta chain originates from a study of cytomegalovirus exposure and HLA in healthy donors. Study-wide results and caveats: Overall, under 200 TCR beta chains were annotated as cytomegalovirus-associated. In an earlier analysis, about 87% or about 30%: the productive usage of most TCR beta V segments. Analyses of presence and absence presupposed an approximately uniform sequencing depth across donors. The study carried out a later analysis of TCR beta sequences. It associated 16,951 of them with specific HLA alleles at a false discovery rate of 0.05.

CDR1 is SGHAT and CDR2 is FQNNGV in the germline V gene. The CDR3 is 13 amino acids. For this clone: Its antigen is unidentified. An end of the junction differs from the germline gene, which may be a read error.

Amplification used 60 Vbeta primers and 13 Jbeta primers. The protocol was immunoSEQ multiplex PCR, while the TCRdb copy is restricted to in-frame clones and leaves out a portion. The table lists fewer than 250,000 clones, 70% to 80% of them singletons. The sequence came from a woman younger than 45 in good health and CMV-seronegative. Sequenced input: PBMCs. J is TRBJ1-2 and V is TRBV11-2, with a possible D match to TRBD1 (6 bases). In nucleotides, the CDR3 is TGTGCTAGCAGCCGAGACAGGATCGGAGGCTACACCTTC. As protein: CASSRDRIGGYTF.